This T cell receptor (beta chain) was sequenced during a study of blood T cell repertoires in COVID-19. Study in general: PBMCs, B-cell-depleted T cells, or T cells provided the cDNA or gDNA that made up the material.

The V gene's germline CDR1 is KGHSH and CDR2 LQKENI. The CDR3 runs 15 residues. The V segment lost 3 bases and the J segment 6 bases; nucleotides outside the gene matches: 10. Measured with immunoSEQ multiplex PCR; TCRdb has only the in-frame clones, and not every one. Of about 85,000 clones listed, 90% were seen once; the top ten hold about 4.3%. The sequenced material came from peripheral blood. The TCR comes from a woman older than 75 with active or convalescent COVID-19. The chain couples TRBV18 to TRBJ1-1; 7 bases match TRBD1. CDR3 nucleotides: TGTGCCAGCTCACCCACGTTTGGAGGGGGCTCTGAAGCTTTCTTT. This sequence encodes CASSPTFGGGSEAFF.